This T cell receptor (beta chain) was recorded in a study of shared clonotypes between healthy human individuals. This CDR3 spans 15 amino acids. Trimming pared 6 bases from V and 4 bases from J, leaving 19 bases between. Germline lookup yields CDR1 MDHEN and CDR2 SYDVKM. Using immunoSEQ multiplex PCR, the repertoire was profiled, and TCRdb retains in-frame clones only, with some absent. Found here are around 510,000 clones, 90% to 97% of them singletons; the top ten hold around 0.067%. The receptor was isolated from a woman aged 30 to 39 in good health. The rearrangement links TRBV28 to TRBJ2-7; weak D call: TRBD2 (7 bases). Sequencing used naive CD4+ T cells sorted from blood. Subset noted: CD45RA+ positively selected. CDR3 sequence: CASSRGGAGNYEQYF. The DNA for the CDR3 is TGTGCCAGCAGCCGTGGGGGGGCGGGTAATTACGAGCAGTACTTC.